The 11 T cell receptor beta chains below were found in one sample sequenced in a study of blood T cell repertoires in COVID-19. Data came from immunoSEQ multiplex PCR; TCRdb stores just in-frame clones and leaves some out. The sample lists tens of thousands of clones, approximately 88% occurring once. Sequences were obtained from peripheral blood. The source is a man in his 70s with active COVID-19.

The chain has TRBV6-9 and TRBJ2-5; 12 bases are shared with TRBD2. The CDR3 sequence is 15 residues long. CDR1 and CDR2 from the germline V gene are MNHGY and SVAAGI. V lost 6 bases, J lost 5 bases, and 7 bases stayed unmatched. In DNA, the CDR3 is TGTGCCAGCAGCTCTAGCGGGAGGGCGGACGAGACCCAGTACTTC. Residues: CASSSSGRADETQYF.

The V and J genes are TRBV28 and TRBJ2-7; possible D gene TRBD1, 5 bases. The CDR3 consists of 12 residues. Trimming left V 1 base short and J 4 bases short, with 5 bases between. In germline, CDR1 is MDHEN, CDR2 SYDVKM. The CDR3 is CASSLSGYEQYF. In DNA, the CDR3 is TGTGCCAGCAGTTTATCAGGGTACGAGCAGTACTTC.

The V gene is TRBV10-1, the J gene TRBJ2-2; D gene ambiguous. Looked up from germline, CDR1 is WNHNN and CDR2 is SYGVQD (reference sequence). The CDR3 extends over 14 amino acids. The V gene lost 7 bases and the J gene lost 0 bases, with 9 bases spanning the gap. The CDR3 loop reads CASKQAANTGELFF. CDR3 bases: TGCGCCAGCAAGCAGGCCGCGAACACCGGGGAGCTGTTTTTT.

The chain recombines TRBV19 with TRBJ2-2; 10 bases align to TRBD2. This CDR3 contains 19 residues. Germline values: CDR1 LNHDA, CDR2 SQIVND (reference sequence). J gave up 1 base and V 5 bases, and 13 bases lay outside the gene matches. The CDR3 here is CASSGYPGTSAMNTGELFF. The CDR3 DNA sequence: TGTGCCAGTAGTGGCTACCCTGGGACTAGCGCGATGAACACCGGGGAGCTGTTTTTT.

The rearrangement uses TRBV3-1 (or the pseudogene TRBV3-2) and TRBJ2-2; 13 nucleotides line up with TRBD2. Germline V gene data show CDR1 as LGHDT and CDR2 as YNNKEL (reference sequence). Trimming at V came to 0 bases and at J to 4 bases, leaving 5 bases not matched to a gene. This CDR3 is 18 amino acids long. CDR3 bases: TGTGCCAGCAGCCAAGAGGGACTAGCGGGGTGGGGCACCGGGGAGCTGTTTTTT. Protein product: CASSQEGLAGWGTGELFF.

The chain links TRBV5-4 to TRBJ2-2; D may be TRBD1 (7 bases). Trimming cost V 0 bases and J 1 base, with 19 bases left between them. The germline V gene encodes CDR1 SGHNT and CDR2 YYREEE (reference sequence). The CDR3 totals 19 residues. The DNA of the CDR3 is TGTGCCAGCAGCTTGGGGAGCGGAGGGGGCCCTCGGAACACCGGGGAGCTGTTTTTT. This translates into CASSLGSGGGPRNTGELFF.

The rearrangement links TRBV6-5 to TRBJ1-4; no clear D gene. The CDR3 is 15 residues long. V was trimmed by 0 bases and J by 10 bases, leaving 15 bases between them. The germline V gene has CDR1 MNHEY and CDR2 SVGAGI. DNA for the CDR3: TGTGCCAGCAGTTACTCGACGACTTTGCGGGCAAAACTGTTTTTT. This sequence encodes CASSYSTTLRAKLFF.

The V gene is TRBV6-1, the J gene TRBJ1-5; D ambiguous. The CDR3 is made up of 13 amino acids. V was cut by 2 bases and J by 6 bases, with 8 bases left in between. Germline V gene sequence: CDR1 MNHNS, CDR2 SASEGT. The CDR3 loop reads CASSETRSQPQHF. The CDR3 DNA reads as TGTGCCAGCAGTGAAACGAGGAGTCAGCCCCAGCATTTT.

This CDR3 is CSARLIANYGYTF. CDR3 sequence (DNA): TGCAGCGCCCGACTTATAGCTAACTATGGCTACACCTTC. This chain joins TRBV29-1 and TRBJ1-2; D is undetermined. CDR1 and CDR2 (germline): SQVTM, ANQGSEA. V lost 7 bases and J 0 bases, leaving 12 bases between the germline ends. The CDR3 is 13 residues long.

The chain is built from TRBV5-4 and TRBJ2-3; D gene unclear. Looked up from germline, CDR1 is SGHNT and CDR2 is YYREEE (reference sequence). Trimming cost V 0 bases and J 0 bases, with 5 bases left between them. There are 14 residues in the CDR3. The CDR3: CASSLASSTDTQYF. CDR3 bases: TGTGCCAGCAGCTTGGCGTCTAGCACAGATACGCAGTATTTT.

This clone has only a few counts. The chain carries TRBV5-1 and TRBJ1-2; the D is unclear. The germline gives CDR1 SGHRS, CDR2 YFSETQ. The CDR3 contains 16 residues. Deletions cut 0 bases from V and 4 bases from J, with 16 bases between. CDR3 sequence reads: CASSLAQSVTTYGYTF. The CDR3 nucleotides are TGCGCCAGCAGCTTGGCCCAAAGTGTGACAACCTATGGCTACACCTTC.